The rows below give T cell receptor beta chains drawn from one sample of a study of T cell changes during pregnancy in multiple sclerosis. The data were produced by immunoSEQ multiplex PCR, yet TCRdb's version contains in-frame clones alone and is incomplete. The sample lists approximately 80,000 clones; 85% to 95% were seen once. Sequenced here: peripheral blood, sampled in the second trimester of pregnancy. Receptor source: a female donor in good health, enrolled as a control in a pregnancy study. Both conserved end residues are part of each CDR3. The D gene is left open where the match is weak. Clone size, where shown, is once, few, many, or a class for clones that have expanded.

CDR3 length: 15
clone size: .
V gene: TRBV6-4
J gene: TRBJ2-5
D gene: .
CDR3 protein: CASSDSGDSKETQYF
CDR3 DNA: TGTGCCAGCAGTGACTCAGGTGACAGTAAAGAGACCCAGTACTTC

CDR3 length: 16
clone size: .
V gene: TRBV5-1
J gene: TRBJ2-3
D gene: .
CDR3 protein: CASRAGAGASTDTQYF
CDR3 DNA: TGCGCCAGCAGGGCCGGGGCGGGGGCTAGCACAGATACGCAGTATTTT

CDR3 length: 12
clone size: .
V gene: TRBV18
J gene: TRBJ2-7
D gene: .
CDR3 protein: CASSPDSYEQYF
CDR3 DNA: TGTGCCAGCTCACCGGACAGCTACGAGCAGTACTTC

CDR3 length: 14
clone size: .
V gene: TRBV4-3
J gene: TRBJ1-5
D gene: .
CDR3 protein: CASSQGGRGWPQHF
CDR3 DNA: TGCGCCAGCAGCCAAGGGGGGCGTGGTTGGCCCCAGCATTTT

CDR3 length: 14
clone size: .
V gene: TRBV11-2
J gene: TRBJ2-7
D gene: .
CDR3 protein: CASSPDYQANEQYF
CDR3 DNA: TGTGCCAGCAGCCCGGACTATCAGGCCAACGAGCAGTACTTC

CDR3 length: 15
clone size: .
V gene: TRBV11-3
J gene: TRBJ2-1
D gene: TRBD2
CDR3 protein: CASSKEGLASNEQFF
CDR3 DNA: TGTGCCAGCAGCAAGGAAGGACTAGCGTCGAATGAGCAGTTCTTC

CDR3 length: 17
clone size: .
V gene: TRBV9
J gene: TRBJ2-1
D gene: .
CDR3 protein: CASSPEGGEASYNEQFF
CDR3 DNA: TGTGCCAGCAGCCCCGAGGGCGGGGAAGCGTCCTACAATGAGCAGTTCTTC

CDR3 length: 14
clone size: .
V gene: TRBV5-6
J gene: TRBJ1-3
D gene: .
CDR3 protein: CASSLYFSGNTIYF
CDR3 DNA: TGTGCCAGCAGCTTGTACTTCTCTGGAAACACCATATATTTT

CDR3 length: 16
clone size: .
V gene: TRBV6-6
J gene: TRBJ2-2
D gene: TRBD1
CDR3 protein: CASSHRDRGATGELFF
CDR3 DNA: TGTGCCAGCAGTCACCGGGACAGGGGCGCCACCGGGGAGCTGTTTTTT

CDR3 length: 14
clone size: .
V gene: TRBV30
J gene: TRBJ2-5
D gene: TRBD2
CDR3 protein: CAWTLAGGGETQYF
CDR3 DNA: TGTGCCTGGACACTAGCCGGGGGAGGGGAGACCCAGTACTTC

CDR3 length: 13
clone size: .
V gene: TRBV5-1
J gene: TRBJ2-2
D gene: .
CDR3 protein: CASKGENTGELFF
CDR3 DNA: TGCGCCAGCAAGGGGGAGAACACCGGGGAGCTGTTTTTT

CDR3 length: 13
clone size: .
V gene: TRBV11-2
J gene: TRBJ1-1
D gene: .
CDR3 protein: CASSLMRNTEAFF
CDR3 DNA: TGTGCCAGCAGCTTGATGAGGAACACTGAAGCTTTCTTT

CDR3 length: 14
clone size: .
V gene: TRBV9
J gene: TRBJ1-1
D gene: TRBD1
CDR3 protein: CASSVAGGNTEAFF
CDR3 DNA: TGTGCCAGCAGCGTAGCAGGGGGCAACACTGAAGCTTTCTTT

CDR3 length: 14
clone size: .
V gene: TRBV5-6
J gene: TRBJ1-3
D gene: .
CDR3 protein: CASSLRTQRDTIYF
CDR3 DNA: TGTGCCAGCAGCCTCCGGACGCAGAGGGACACCATATATTTT

CDR3 length: 15
clone size: .
V gene: TRBV2
J gene: TRBJ2-3
D gene: .
CDR3 protein: CASSGGLGGTDTQYF
CDR3 DNA: TGTGCCAGCAGTGGGGGGCTAGGTGGCACAGATACGCAGTATTTT

CDR3 length: 12
clone size: once
V gene: TRBV6-1
J gene: TRBJ2-7
D gene: TRBD2
CDR3 protein: CASGGDPYEQYF
CDR3 DNA: TGTGCCAGCGGGGGGGATCCCTACGAGCAGTACTTC

CDR3 length: 11
clone size: .
V gene: TRBV30
J gene: TRBJ2-2
D gene: .
CDR3 protein: CACINTGELFF
CDR3 DNA: TGTGCCTGCATTAACACCGGGGAGCTGTTTTTT

CDR3 length: 15
clone size: .
V gene: TRBV5-1
J gene: TRBJ2-5
D gene: .
CDR3 protein: CASSLAPAGQETQYF
CDR3 DNA: TGCGCCAGCAGCTTGGCCCCAGCAGGGCAGGAGACCCAGTACTTC

CDR3 length: 14
clone size: .
V gene: TRBV10-3
J gene: TRBJ1-5
D gene: .
CDR3 protein: CAISQVTGNQPQHF
CDR3 DNA: TGTGCCATCAGTCAGGTAACCGGCAATCAGCCCCAGCATTTT

CDR3 length: 14
clone size: .
V gene: TRBV19
J gene: TRBJ2-2
D gene: .
CDR3 protein: CASRPDSNTGELFF
CDR3 DNA: TGTGCCAGTAGGCCCGACTCAAACACCGGGGAGCTGTTTTTT

CDR3 length: 14
clone size: .
V gene: TRBV19
J gene: TRBJ1-5
D gene: TRBD1
CDR3 protein: CASDTGGSNQPQHF
CDR3 DNA: TGTGCCAGTGATACAGGGGGCTCCAATCAGCCCCAGCATTTT

CDR3 length: 15
clone size: .
V gene: TRBV5-1
J gene: TRBJ2-1
D gene: TRBD1
CDR3 protein: CASSLDRGVYNEQFF
CDR3 DNA: TGCGCCAGCAGCTTGGACAGGGGTGTCTACAATGAGCAGTTCTTC

CDR3 length: 16
clone size: .
V gene: TRBV7-2
J gene: TRBJ2-5
D gene: TRBD2
CDR3 protein: CASSPRTSGGQETQYF
CDR3 DNA: TGTGCCAGCAGCCCCCGGACTAGCGGGGGCCAAGAGACCCAGTACTTC

CDR3 length: 15
clone size: .
V gene: TRBV25-1
J gene: TRBJ2-3
D gene: TRBD2
CDR3 protein: CASSLTGTNTDTQYF
CDR3 DNA: TGTGCCAGCAGCTTAACCGGGACTAACACAGATACGCAGTATTTT

CDR3 length: 16
clone size: .
V gene: TRBV4-2
J gene: TRBJ1-2
D gene: TRBD1
CDR3 protein: CASSQAVTGDYYGYTF
CDR3 DNA: TGTGCCAGCAGCCAAGCTGTGACAGGGGACTACTATGGCTACACCTTC

CDR3 length: 13
clone size: once
V gene: TRBV27
J gene: TRBJ1-5
D gene: .
CDR3 protein: CASRLQSNQPQHF
CDR3 DNA: TGTGCCAGCAGATTACAAAGCAATCAGCCCCAGCATTTT

CDR3 length: 15
clone size: .
V gene: TRBV4-3
J gene: TRBJ1-5
D gene: .
CDR3 protein: CASSQETDSFQPQHF
CDR3 DNA: TGCGCCAGCAGCCAAGAAACGGACAGTTTCCAGCCCCAGCATTTT

CDR3 length: 13
clone size: .
V gene: TRBV6-1
J gene: TRBJ1-1
D gene: .
CDR3 protein: CASPDTRGTEAFF
CDR3 DNA: TGTGCCAGCCCAGACACACGGGGCACTGAAGCTTTCTTT